Shown below are 13 T cell receptor beta chains from a single sample sequenced in a study of identical twins. Each CDR3 protein is one row after TCRdb ran MiXCR on the 5' RACE reads. The profile covers around 680,000 distinct CDR3 sequences, with 8.6% appearing a single time and about 0.98% taken by the ten largest. The same sample was also studied in work on yellow fever vaccine responses in identical twins.

The sample taken for sequencing was PBMCs. The receptors shown here come from a woman aged 18-29 years in good health.

The rearrangement links TRBV10-3 to TRBJ2-7; 15 bases map to TRBD2. The CDR3 spans 16 residues. Germline V lookup: CDR1 ENHRY, CDR2 SYGVKD. After removal of 3 bases from V and 5 bases from J, the junction contained 5 bases not matched to a gene. The CDR3 here is CAISDGTSGRLDEQYF. In DNA form, the CDR3 reads TGTGCCATCAGTGACGGGACTAGCGGGAGGTTGGACGAGCAGTACTTC.

The genes are TRBV6-1 and TRBJ2-1; 9 bases line up with TRBD1. V lost 6 bases to trimming and J lost 8 bases; unmatched junction nucleotides: 8. Germline CDR1 and CDR2: MNHNS and SASEGT. The CDR3 runs 14 residues. CDR3 in amino acids: CASRRQGVNDEQFF. The DNA for the CDR3 is TGTGCCAGCAGACGACAGGGGGTAAACGATGAGCAGTTCTTC.

This clonotype was seen at least ten times. The chain recombines TRBV5-1 with TRBJ2-1; D not certain. CDR3 length: 16 amino acids. With 0 bases removed from V and 0 bases from J, the gap between germline ends came to 10 bases. Germline V CDR1 and CDR2: SGHRS, YFSETQ. For the CDR3, the DNA is TGCGCCAGCAGCTTGGACATCGGCCGCTCCTACAATGAGCAGTTCTTC. The encoded protein is CASSLDIGRSYNEQFF.

This clonotype was seen ten or more times. The V gene is TRBV5-1, the J gene TRBJ2-1; tentative D call: TRBD1 (6 bases). The CDR3 consists of 17 residues. Between the trimmed V and J ends, which lost 4 bases and 5 bases, there was a span of 22 bases. Germline V CDR1 and CDR2: SGHRS, YFSETQ. CDR3 protein: CASSPPAGALINNEQFF. The CDR3 region has the DNA TGCGCCAGCAGCCCACCGGCAGGGGCCCTTATAAACAATGAGCAGTTCTTC.

This chain connects TRBV11-3 to TRBJ1-5; D perhaps matches TRBD1 (5 bases). Trimming cost V 0 bases and J 3 bases, with 9 bases left between them. This CDR3 has 15 amino acids. Germline CDR1 is SGHNT and CDR2 is YENEEA. For the CDR3, the DNA is TGTGCCAGCAGCTTAGATCGGGGGTTCAATCAGCCCCAGCATTTT. It specifies CASSLDRGFNQPQHF.

A few counts support this clonotype. This sequence joins TRBV7-2 and TRBJ2-7, with D maybe TRBD2 (6 bases). The CDR3 runs 15 residues. Germline loops: CDR1 SGHTA, CDR2 FQGNSA. V lost 2 bases and J lost 7, with 18 bases in between. DNA of the CDR3: TGTGCCAGCAGCTTATCCAAGTGGGAGGCCCCGGAGCAGTACTTC. It is translated as CASSLSKWEAPEQYF.

The V gene is TRBV11-2, the J gene TRBJ2-1, with 10 bases aligning to TRBD2. The CDR3 has 15 amino acids. Germline values: CDR1 SGHAT, CDR2 FQNNGV. J lost 5 bases, V lost 6 bases, and 7 bases had no gene match. The CDR3 reads CASRPSGSINNEQFF. The DNA of the CDR3 is TGTGCCAGCAGACCTAGCGGGAGTATCAACAATGAGCAGTTCTTC. Full variable domain (missing parts from reference TRBV11-2 and TRBJ2-1): EAGVAQSPRYKIIEKRQSVAFWCNPISGHATLYWYQQILGQGPKLLIQFQNNGVVDDSQLPKDRFSAERLKGVDSTLKIQPAKLEDSAVYLCASRPSGSINNEQFFGPGTRLTVL.

This chain joins TRBV10-2 and TRBJ2-5, with D possibly matching TRBD2 (5 bases). Germline V gene lookup returns CDR1 WSHSY and CDR2 SAAADI. The CDR3 is 13 residues long. The V end was cut by 5 bases, the J end by 1 base, with 8 bases between. The CDR3 is CASSIAGQETQYF. CDR3 coding DNA: TGCGCCAGCAGTATCGCGGGCCAAGAGACCCAGTACTTC.

This clonotype was picked up many times. The V call is TRBV6-5, the J call TRBJ1-1, with D possibly matching TRBD1 (5 bases). Deletions cut 2 bases from V and 8 bases from J, with 9 bases between. Germline assignment: CDR1 MNHEY and CDR2 SVGAGI. The CDR3 has 12 residues. This chain's CDR3 is CASSYGTVEAFF. As DNA, the CDR3 is TGTGCCAGCAGTTACGGGACGGTCGAAGCTTTCTTT.

This clonotype was seen many times. V usage is TRBV6-2 or TRBV6-3 and J usage is TRBJ2-2, with 10 bases fitting TRBD2. Losses at the gene ends were 9 bases for V and 7 bases for J; bases not matched to a gene: 5. The CDR3 contains 13 residues. Germline V gives CDR1 MNHEY, CDR2 SVGEGT. The CDR3 DNA follows: TGTGCCAGTGGACTAGCGGTCATCGGGGAGCTGTTTTTT. Protein sequence: CASGLAVIGELFF.

This clonotype was recorded many times. CDR3 loop: CASSPGLAGVYEQYF. CDR3 in DNA: TGCGCCAGCAGCCCCGGACTAGCGGGAGTCTACGAGCAGTACTTC. V is TRBV10-1 and J is TRBJ2-7; 13 positions match TRBD2. CDR3 length: 15 amino acids. CDR1 and CDR2 (germline): WNHNN, SYGVQD (reference sequence). Trimming cost V 6 bases and J 3 bases; bases outside gene matches: 5.

The chain uses TRBV3-1 and TRBJ1-1; no definite D call. V lost 0 bases to trimming and J lost 0 bases, with 8 bases between them. The germline V gene encodes CDR1 LGHDT and CDR2 YNNKEL (reference sequence). The CDR3 length is 15 residues. The CDR3 is CASSQDGILNTEAFF. The DNA of the CDR3 is TGTGCCAGCAGCCAAGATGGGATTTTGAACACTGAAGCTTTCTTT.

The rearrangement joins TRBV20-1 to TRBJ2-7; 9 bases are shared with TRBD1. Losses at the gene ends were 3 bases for V and 6 bases for J; bases not matched to a gene: 6. This CDR3 comprises 13 residues. The V gene's germline CDR1 is DFQATT and CDR2 SNEGSKA (reference sequence). CDR3 bases: TGCAGTGCTAGCCGGACAGGGGTAATCGAGCAGTACTTC. Protein: CSASRTGVIEQYF.